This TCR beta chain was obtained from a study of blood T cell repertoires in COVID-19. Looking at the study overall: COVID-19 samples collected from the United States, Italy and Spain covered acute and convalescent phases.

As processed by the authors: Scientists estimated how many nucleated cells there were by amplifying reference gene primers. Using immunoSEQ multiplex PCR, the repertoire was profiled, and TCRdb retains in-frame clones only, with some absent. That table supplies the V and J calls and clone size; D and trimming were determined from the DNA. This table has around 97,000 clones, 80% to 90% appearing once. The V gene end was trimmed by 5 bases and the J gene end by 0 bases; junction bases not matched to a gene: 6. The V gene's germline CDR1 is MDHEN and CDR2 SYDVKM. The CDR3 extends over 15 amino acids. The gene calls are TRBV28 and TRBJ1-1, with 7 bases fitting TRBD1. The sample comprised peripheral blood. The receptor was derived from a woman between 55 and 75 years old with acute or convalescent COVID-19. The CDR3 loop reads CASSPRDRMNTEAFF. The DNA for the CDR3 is TGTGCCAGCAGTCCACGGGACAGAATGAACACTGAAGCTTTCTTT.